This TCR beta chain comes out of a study of blood T cell repertoires in COVID-19. At the level of the study: Samples taken during acute and convalescent COVID-19 were collected in the United States, Italy and Spain. PBMCs, B-cell-depleted T cells, or T cells were the source of the cDNA or gDNA that made up the material.

As originally analysed: Reference gene primers were amplified, and this amplification served to estimate nucleated cell counts. Produced via immunoSEQ multiplex PCR; TCRdb's table is partial and in-frame only. The V and J calls and clone size were taken over from that table, and D and trimming were inferred from the DNA. Of 120,000 to 150,000 clones detected, about nine tenths appear once; the ten largest clones hold over 2%. V was clipped by 0 bases and J by 0 bases, with 10 bases between them. Germline lookup yields CDR1 SGHRS and CDR2 YFSETQ. CDR3 size: 16 residues. Material: peripheral blood. This clonotype was sampled from a human donor in a cohort sampled during active COVID-19. The J gene is TRBJ1-5, the V gene TRBV5-1; D is perhaps TRBD1 (6 bases). CDR3 DNA: TGCGCCAGCAGCTTGGGGGACACGTATAGCAATCAGCCCCAGCATTTT. Protein: CASSLGDTYSNQPQHF.